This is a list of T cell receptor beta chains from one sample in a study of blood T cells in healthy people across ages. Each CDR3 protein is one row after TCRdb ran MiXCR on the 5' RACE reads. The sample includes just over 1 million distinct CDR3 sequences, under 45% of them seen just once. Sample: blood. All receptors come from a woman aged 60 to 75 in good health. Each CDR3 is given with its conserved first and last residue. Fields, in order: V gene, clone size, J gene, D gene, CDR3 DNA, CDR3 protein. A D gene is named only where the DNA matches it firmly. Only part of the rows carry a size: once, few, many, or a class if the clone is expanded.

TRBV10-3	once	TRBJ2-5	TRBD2	TGTGCCATCAGAACCGGGGAGGGGTGGAATGAGCAGTACTTC	CAIRTGEGWNEQYF
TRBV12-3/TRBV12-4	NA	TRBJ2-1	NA	TGTGCCAGCAGTTTAGCGGGGACTTCCACTGGGAATGAGCAGTTCTTC	CASSLAGTSTGNEQFF
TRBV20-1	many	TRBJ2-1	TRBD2	TGCAGTGCTAGAGGCGAGCGGGAGGTCTACAATGAGCAGTTCTTC	CSARGEREVYNEQFF
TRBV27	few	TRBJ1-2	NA	TGTGCCAGCAGTTTTGGCCTCCCGGGGGCGGGTGGAGGCTACACCTTC	CASSFGLPGAGGGYTF
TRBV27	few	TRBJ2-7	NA	TGTGCCAGCAGTATGGGACACCAAGGAGTTGGGTACTACGAGCAGTACTTC	CASSMGHQGVGYYEQYF
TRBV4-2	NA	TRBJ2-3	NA	TGTGCCAGGGAAGGCAGTAGGGTTGTAGATACGCAGTATTTT	CAREGSRVVDTQYF
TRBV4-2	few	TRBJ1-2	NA	TGTGCCAGCAGCCAACCCGGGACGGGCAGCCTCAGCTATGGCTACACCTTC	CASSQPGTGSLSYGYTF
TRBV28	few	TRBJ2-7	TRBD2	TGTGCCAGCAAGTATACTAGCGGTAGCTCCTACGAGCAGTACTTC	CASKYTSGSSYEQYF
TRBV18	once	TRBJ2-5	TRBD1	TGTGCCAGCTCACCACAGGCCGGGACAGGGTACAATGAGCAGTACTTC	CASSPQAGTGYNEQYF
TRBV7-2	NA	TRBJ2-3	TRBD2	TGTGCCAGCAGCATGTCAGCGGGAGGTGGGACAGATACGCAGTATTTT	CASSMSAGGGTDTQYF
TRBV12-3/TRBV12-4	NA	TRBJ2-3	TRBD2	TGTGCCAGCGGGGAGGGTATGGCGCAGTATTTT	CASGEGMAQYF
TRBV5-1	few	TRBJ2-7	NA	TGCGCCAGCAAGCCGGGGAGCTCCTACGAGCAGTACTTC	CASKPGSSYEQYF
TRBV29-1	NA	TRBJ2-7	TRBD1	TGCAGCGTTGTGACCGGGACAGGGCACTACGAGCAGTACTTC	CSVVTGTGHYEQYF
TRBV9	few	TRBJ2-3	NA	TGTGCCAGCAGTTCCAAGGGCGGGGAGATAGGGGATACGCAGTATTTT	CASSSKGGEIGDTQYF
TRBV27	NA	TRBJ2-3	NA	TGTGCCAGCAAGAAGGGTAGCACAGATACGCAGTATTTT	CASKKGSTDTQYF
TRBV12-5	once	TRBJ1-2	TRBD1	TGTGCTAGTGGTTTGGCACCGGGACAGGTACCTTATGGCTACACCTTC	CASGLAPGQVPYGYTF
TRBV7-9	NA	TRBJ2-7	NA	TGTGCCAGCAGCTTGCTTATCGGGGAGCAGTACTTC	CASSLLIGEQYF
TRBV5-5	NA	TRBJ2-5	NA	TGTGTCAGCAGCGCAGGGATGGAGACCCAGTACTTC	CVSSAGMETQYF
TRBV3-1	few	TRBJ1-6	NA	TGTGCCAGCAGCCAGTCGGGGCCACCCCTCCACTTT	CASSQSGPPLHF
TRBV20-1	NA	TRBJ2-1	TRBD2	TGCAGTGCTAGAGAGCGACTAGCGGGGGCAAATGAGCAGTTCTTC	CSARERLAGANEQFF
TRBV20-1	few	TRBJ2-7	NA	TGCAGTGCTTACCAAGCGGAGAGCTCCTACGAGCAGTACTTC	CSAYQAESSYEQYF
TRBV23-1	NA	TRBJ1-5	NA	TGCGCCAGCAGTCGAGCCCGCCAGGGAAGGTTTCAGCCCCAGCATTTT	CASSRARQGRFQPQHF
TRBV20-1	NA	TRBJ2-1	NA	TGCAGTGCAGTGGACTTGGCGGGTTCAGCCTACAATGAGCAGTTCTTC	CSAVDLAGSAYNEQFF
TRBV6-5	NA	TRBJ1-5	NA	TGTGCCAGCAGTTACTCAGGGGCGGACAATCAGCCCCAGCATTTT	CASSYSGADNQPQHF
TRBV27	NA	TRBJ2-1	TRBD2	TGTGCCAGCAGTTTAGCGGGAGGGCCGGATAATGAGCAGTTCTTC	CASSLAGGPDNEQFF
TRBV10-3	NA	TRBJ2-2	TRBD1	TGTGCCATCACTCTGACAGGGGACGGGGAGCTGTTTTTT	CAITLTGDGELFF
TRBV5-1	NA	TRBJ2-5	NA	TGCGCCAGCAGCTGGCGGGACTCCAAAGAGACCCAGTACTTC	CASSWRDSKETQYF
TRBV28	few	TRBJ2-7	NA	TGTGCCAGCAGCCGGACTTGGACAGATACCTACGAGCAGTACTTC	CASSRTWTDTYEQYF
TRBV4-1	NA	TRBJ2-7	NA	TGCGCCAGCAGCCAACGAGACAACTACGAGCAGTACTTC	CASSQRDNYEQYF
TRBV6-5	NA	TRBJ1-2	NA	TGTGCCAGCAGTTACTCCCCCGGTGGGAGGCCAGCTAACTATGGCTACACCTTC	CASSYSPGGRPANYGYTF
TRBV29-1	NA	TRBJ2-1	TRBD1	TGCAGCGCCCCCGGACAGGCTAACAATGAGCAGTTCTTC	CSAPGQANNEQFF
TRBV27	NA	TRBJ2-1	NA	TGTGCCGCGAGGAAGAACCCCTCCTACAATGAGCAGTTCTTC	CAARKNPSYNEQFF
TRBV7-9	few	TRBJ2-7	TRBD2	TGTGCCAGCAGCCCCGAGCGGGAGATCTACGAGCAGTACTTC	CASSPEREIYEQYF
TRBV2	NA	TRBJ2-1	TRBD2	TGTGCCAGCAGTGATTTCCTATTAGCGGGGAAAGGTAATGAGCAGTTCTTC	CASSDFLLAGKGNEQFF
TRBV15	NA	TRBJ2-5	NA	TGTGCCACCAGCAGTCATGGACAATCCCAAGAGACCCAGTACTTC	CATSSHGQSQETQYF
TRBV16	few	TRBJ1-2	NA	TGTGCCAGCAGCCATCGGGTCCTGGACTACACCTTC	CASSHRVLDYTF
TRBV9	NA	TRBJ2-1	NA	TGTGCCAGCAGCCTAGGAGGGGCCTTCGACAATGAGCAGTTCTTC	CASSLGGAFDNEQFF
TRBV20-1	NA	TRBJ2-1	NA	TGCAGTGCTAGCGGGGTTACCTACAATGAGCAGTTCTTC	CSASGVTYNEQFF
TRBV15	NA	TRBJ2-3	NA	TGTGCCACCAGCAGAGAGTGGGGGGCAGATACGCAGTATTTT	CATSREWGADTQYF
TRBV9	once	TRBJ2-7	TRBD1	TGTGCCAGCAGCGTAGCTTGGACAGGGAACGAGCAGTACTTC	CASSVAWTGNEQYF
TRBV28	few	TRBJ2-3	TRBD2	TGTGCCAGCAGTTTAAAATGGAGCCAGCGGGACTTCACAGATACGCAGTATTTT	CASSLKWSQRDFTDTQYF
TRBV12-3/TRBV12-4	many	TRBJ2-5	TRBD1	TGTGCCAGCAGCCGACAGGGTCTAGAGACCCAGTACTTC	CASSRQGLETQYF
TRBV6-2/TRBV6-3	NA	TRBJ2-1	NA	TGTGCCAGCAGTCCCTTCATGGGCCCCTACAATGAGCAGTTCTTC	CASSPFMGPYNEQFF
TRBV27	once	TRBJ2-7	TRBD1	TGTGCCAGCAGTGCCCGGACAGGGAGGGAGCAGTACTTC	CASSARTGREQYF
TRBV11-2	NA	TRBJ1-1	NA	TGTGCCAGCAGCTTCGCCCAAACTGAAGCTTTCTTT	CASSFAQTEAFF
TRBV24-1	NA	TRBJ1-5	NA	TGTGCCACCAGTGATTCTTTGGCCCAGCATTTT	CATSDSLAQHF
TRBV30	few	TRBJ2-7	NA	TGTGCCTGGAGTCGGGGCTCCTACGAGCAGTACTTC	CAWSRGSYEQYF
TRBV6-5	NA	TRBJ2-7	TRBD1	TGTGCCAGCAGCCCACAGGGGGCGGGAGAGCAGTACTTC	CASSPQGAGEQYF
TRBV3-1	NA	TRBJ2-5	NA	TGTGCCAGCAGCCAAGCGACTAACAAAAGGACAGTTCCCCGTGGGGGGAAAGAGACCCAGTACTTC	CASSQATNKRTVPRGGKETQYF
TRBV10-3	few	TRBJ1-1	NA	TGTGCCATCAGTGATGGGAACACTGAAGCTTTCTTT	CAISDGNTEAFF